This entry lists 27 T cell receptor beta chains sequenced from one sample in a study of blood T cell repertoires in COVID-19. Only in-frame clones appear in the TCRdb table, and some are missing; sequencing was by immunoSEQ multiplex PCR. The data show fewer than 200,000 clones, approximately 80% seen once. Specimen: peripheral blood. The receptors here all came from a man aged 55 to 70 with acute or convalescent COVID-19.

This clone was counted only a few times. V is TRBV11-3 and J is TRBJ2-5, with D unclear. Trimming removed 5 bases from V and 5 bases from J, with 15 bases in between. Germline V gives CDR1 SGHNT, CDR2 YENEEA. The CDR3 is 14 residues long. CDR3 amino acids: CASSRPPGQETQYF. CDR3 bases: TGTGCCAGCAGCCGTCCCCCAGGTCAGGAGACCCAGTACTTC.

V gene TRBV4-2 combines with J gene TRBJ2-1; D ambiguous. The V gene lost 1 base and the J gene lost 9 bases, with 4 bases spanning the gap. The germline CDR1 and CDR2 sequences are LGHNA and YNFKEQ. The CDR3 extends over 11 amino acids. The CDR3 loop is CASSQGLEQFF. DNA for the CDR3: TGTGCCAGCAGCCAAGGACTTGAGCAGTTCTTC.

The V gene is TRBV19, the J gene TRBJ2-1, with D maybe TRBD1 (7 bases). V was shortened by 7 bases and J by 0 bases, with 16 bases between the two germline ends. The CDR3 is 16 residues long. The V gene's germline CDR1 is LNHDA and CDR2 SQIVND (reference sequence). CDR3 protein: CASMEGAVSSYNEQFF. Here the CDR3 DNA reads TGTGCCAGTATGGAGGGGGCCGTAAGCTCCTACAATGAGCAGTTCTTC.

This clone appeared a single time. The chain is built from TRBV3-1 (or the pseudogene TRBV3-2) and TRBJ1-3; the match to TRBD1 covers 7 bases. This CDR3 has 14 amino acids. Per germline, CDR1 LGHDT and CDR2 YNNKEL (reference sequence). Unmatched junction bases numbered 3, after V lost 4 bases and J lost 3 bases. CDR3 region: CASSPTGDGNTIYF. The CDR3 DNA follows: TGTGCCAGCAGCCCAACAGGGGATGGAAACACCATATATTTT.

This clone was found a few times. V usage is TRBV2 and J usage is TRBJ2-1; D might be TRBD2 (6 bases). The CDR3 runs 15 residues. From germline, CDR1 is SNHLY and CDR2 FYNNEI. Trimming cost V 1 base and J 7 bases, with 14 bases left between them. The CDR3 DNA sequence: TGTGCCAGCAGTGAAGGGAGGGTGGCGGCGAATGAGCAGTTCTTC. Its protein is CASSEGRVAANEQFF.

This clone was detected only once. The chain employs TRBV6-5 and TRBJ2-1, with 10 bases lining up with TRBD2. J gave up 6 bases and V 7 bases, and 9 bases lay outside the gene matches. From germline, CDR1 is MNHEY and CDR2 SVGAGI. The CDR3 covers 15 residues. CDR3 DNA sequence: TGTGCCAGCATGGCAGCGGGGGGGCATGGCAATGAGCAGTTCTTC. Translation: CASMAAGGHGNEQFF.

The chain uses TRBV5-5 and TRBJ1-2; TRBD1 matches at 10 bases. V was pared by 3 bases and J by 4 bases, with 6 bases of the junction left unmatched. CDR1 is SGHKS, CDR2 YYEKEE, per germline (reference sequence). The CDR3 loop spans 15 amino acids. The CDR3 here is CASSSGQGSLYGYTF. CDR3 DNA: TGTGCCAGCAGCTCGGGACAGGGGTCCCTCTATGGCTACACCTTC. Drawing the rest from reference TRBV5-5 and TRBJ1-2, the complete variable domain is DAGVTQSPTHLIKTRGQQVTLRCSPISGHKSVSWYQQVLGQGPQFIFQYYEKEERGRGNFPDRFSARQFPNYSSELNVNALLLGDSALYLCASSSGQGSLYGYTFGSGTRLTVV.

The gene calls are TRBV6-1 and TRBJ1-1; D unresolved. The germline CDR1 and CDR2 sequences are MNHNS and SASEGT. V was trimmed by 3 bases and J by 1 base, leaving 6 bases between them. The CDR3 runs to 13 residues. The CDR3 protein is CASSEYRNTEAFF. In DNA, the CDR3 is TGTGCCAGCAGTGAGTATAGGAACACTGAAGCTTTCTTT.

The CDR3 DNA follows: TGCGCCAGCAGCTTTTGGGGACAGGGGGCGCAGGATGGCTACACCTTC. Protein: CASSFWGQGAQDGYTF. V gene TRBV5-1 combines with J gene TRBJ1-2, with TRBD1 identical over 12 bases. Germline V gene data show CDR1 as SGHRS and CDR2 as YFSETQ. The length of the CDR3 is 16 residues. Trimming removed 2 bases from V and 6 bases from J; junction bases left unmatched: 8.

V gene TRBV3-1 (or the pseudogene TRBV3-2) combines with J gene TRBJ2-3; D possibly corresponds to TRBD2 (5 bases). This CDR3 contains 14 residues. The germline CDR1 and CDR2 sequences are LGHDT and YNNKEL (reference sequence). With 1 base removed from V and 3 bases from J, the gap between germline ends came to 8 bases. The CDR3, as DNA: TGTGCCAGCAGCCAAGTAGTAGCGACAGATACGCAGTATTTT. It translates to CASSQVVATDTQYF.

The chain carries TRBV9 and TRBJ2-1, with TRBD2 matching over 9 bases. Per germline, CDR1 SGDLS and CDR2 YYNGEE. V was clipped by 0 bases and J by 7 bases; unmatched bases: 8. CDR3 length: 16 amino acids. CDR3 coding DNA: TGTGCCAGCAGCGTAGCCAGTGCGGGAGGGCGAAATGAGCAGTTCTTC. Translation: CASSVASAGGRNEQFF.

This chain links TRBV14 with TRBJ2-7, with D unresolved. V shed 1 base and J shed 3 bases, with 7 bases lying between them. This CDR3 is built from 13 residues. Germline CDR1 reads SGHDN; CDR2 reads FVKESK. As DNA, the CDR3 is TGTGCCAGCAGCCAAGTTGGCAGCTACGAGCAGTACTTC. It is translated as CASSQVGSYEQYF.

This clone came up once. The gene calls are TRBV10-3 and TRBJ2-3, with 9 bases fitting TRBD2. Germline values: CDR1 ENHRY, CDR2 SYGVKD. The V gene end was trimmed by 5 bases and the J gene end by 4 bases; junction bases not matched to a gene: 7. The CDR3 is 15 amino acids. In DNA form, the CDR3 reads TGTGCCATCAGTCCAGCGGGGGGCCTCGCAGATACGCAGTATTTT. Its translation is CAISPAGGLADTQYF.

The chain combines TRBV9 with TRBJ2-3; TRBD2 agrees at 10 bases. From germline, CDR1 is SGDLS and CDR2 YYNGEE. The CDR3 length is 15 residues. V dropped 0 bases and J dropped 6; count of bases not matched to a gene: 4. The CDR3 DNA follows: TGTGCCAGCAGCGTAGTCGGGACTAGCGTCGATACGCAGTATTTT. Protein: CASSVVGTSVDTQYF.

The genes are TRBV6-5 and TRBJ1-2, with D possibly matching TRBD1 (6 bases). CDR3 length equals 13 residues. With 6 bases removed from V and 4 bases from J, the gap between germline ends came to 12 bases. The V gene's germline CDR1 is MNHEY and CDR2 SVGAGI. The CDR3 nucleotides are TGTGCCAGCAGCTTGAAACAGGGCTATGGCTACACCTTC. It yields the protein CASSLKQGYGYTF.

This clone has just one count. The chain combines TRBV27 with TRBJ1-1; D is undetermined. This CDR3 region has 16 residues. Germline CDR1 and CDR2: MNHEY and SMNVEV (reference sequence). V was clipped by 9 bases and J by 0 bases, with 20 bases between them. CDR3 amino acids: CASNVGRSLMNTEAFF. DNA for the CDR3: TGTGCCAGTAACGTGGGCAGATCCCTTATGAACACTGAAGCTTTCTTT.

This rearrangement joins TRBV27 to TRBJ1-6; a weak D match, TRBD1 (6 bases). Germline assignment: CDR1 MNHEY and CDR2 SMNVEV (reference sequence). The V end lost 2 bases, the J end lost 7 bases, and 12 bases lay between the germline ends. This CDR3 region has 15 residues. The DNA of the CDR3 is TGTGCCAGCAGTTTACAGGGGCCCGGAAATTCACCCCTCCACTTT. Amino acids: CASSLQGPGNSPLHF.

The CDR3 here is CATQTGINQPQHF. The CDR3 nucleotides read TGTGCCACCCAGACAGGGATTAATCAGCCCCAGCATTTT. The chain joins TRBV6-5 to TRBJ1-5, with 7 bases lining up with TRBD1. The CDR3 covers 13 residues. Germline V gene sequence: CDR1 MNHEY, CDR2 SVGAGI. The V gene end was trimmed by 10 bases and the J gene end by 4 bases; junction bases not matched to a gene: 7.

V and J are TRBV6-5 and TRBJ2-7; 8 nucleotides match TRBD1. The junction had 10 bases not matched to a gene; V was cut back by 6 bases and J by 3 bases. Germline V gives CDR1 MNHEY, CDR2 SVGAGI. CDR3 length: 15 residues. The CDR3 sequence: CASSLGQGLDYEQYF. CDR3 nucleotides: TGTGCCAGCAGCTTAGGACAGGGCTTAGACTACGAGCAGTACTTC.

This sequence joins TRBV5-1 and TRBJ1-4, with D tentatively TRBD1 (5 bases). This CDR3 spans 15 amino acids. Germline V gene sequence: CDR1 SGHRS, CDR2 YFSETQ. V dropped 3 bases and J dropped 4 bases, with 13 bases sitting between them. For the CDR3, the DNA is TGCGCCAGCAGCTCTGACAGTTCCCTTAATGAAAAACTGTTTTTT. Protein sequence: CASSSDSSLNEKLFF.

The rearrangement joins TRBV20-1 to TRBJ1-4, with D maybe TRBD1 (5 bases). Germline V lookup: CDR1 DFQATT, CDR2 SNEGSKA (reference sequence). Trimming cost V 6 bases and J 5 bases, with 25 bases left between them. This CDR3 is 17 amino acids long. CDR3 loop: CSASRPGPSGRNEKLFF. The CDR3 DNA reads as TGCAGTGCGAGTAGGCCAGGGCCTTCCGGGAGAAATGAAAAACTGTTTTTT.

The CDR3 loop reads CASSLETGGPYNEQFF. The DNA for the CDR3 is TGTGCCAGCAGCTTAGAGACGGGGGGCCCCTACAATGAGCAGTTCTTC. The chain is built from TRBV11-2 and TRBJ2-1; D is possibly TRBD2 (7 bases). The CDR3 is 16 residues long. Trimming shortened V by 0 bases and J by 2 bases, and 11 bases separated the two germline ends. Germline values: CDR1 SGHAT, CDR2 FQNNGV. The full variable domain, its missing parts supplied by reference TRBV11-2 and TRBJ2-1, is EAGVAQSPRYKIIEKRQSVAFWCNPISGHATLYWYQQILGQGPKLLIQFQNNGVVDDSQLPKDRFSAERLKGVDSTLKIQPAKLEDSAVYLCASSLETGGPYNEQFFGPGTRLTVL.

This rearrangement joins TRBV6-5 to TRBJ2-7; 9 nucleotides agree with TRBD1. V lost 7 bases and J lost 4; bases outside the gene matches: 11. The CDR3 covers 15 residues. CDR1 and CDR2 (germline): MNHEY, SVGAGI. The CDR3 reads CASTQDGTGSYEQYF. As DNA, the CDR3 is TGTGCCAGCACCCAAGACGGGACAGGGAGTTACGAGCAGTACTTC.

The V gene is TRBV7-3, the J gene TRBJ1-1; maybe TRBD1 (5 bases). Germline values: CDR1 SGHTA, CDR2 FQGTGA. The V gene lost 2 bases and the J gene lost 4 bases, with 20 bases spanning the gap. This CDR3 is 17 amino acids long. CDR3 nucleotides: TGTGCCAGCAGCTTAGGATCGGGGGAGGGCCCCGGCACTGAAGCTTTCTTT. Translated, it gives CASSLGSGEGPGTEAFF.

This chain joins TRBV12-5 and TRBJ1-5, with 10 bases that match TRBD1. CDR1 and CDR2 from the germline V gene are LGHNT and FRNRAP. J lost 0 bases, V lost 7 bases, and 3 bases had no gene match. The CDR3 sequence is 15 residues long. CDR3 nucleotide sequence: TGTGCTAGTGCCGGGACAGGGGATAGCAATCAGCCCCAGCATTTT. This codes for CASAGTGDSNQPQHF. The complete variable domain, with remaining parts taken from reference TRBV12-5 and TRBJ1-5, reads DARVTQTPRHKVTEMGQEVTMRCQPILGHNTVFWYRQTMMQGLELLAYFRNRAPLDDSGMPKDRFSAEMPDATLATLKIQPSEPRDSAVYFCASAGTGDSNQPQHFGDGTRLSIL.

This clone appeared a few times. The chain employs TRBV9 and TRBJ2-7, with 7 bases aligning to TRBD1. The V segment lost 3 bases and the J segment 4 bases; nucleotides outside the gene matches: 10. The CDR3 is made up of 15 amino acids. Germline CDR1 is SGDLS and CDR2 is YYNGEE. The CDR3 sequence is CASSESFGTVYEQYF. Here the CDR3 DNA reads TGTGCCAGCAGCGAATCGTTCGGGACAGTATACGAGCAGTACTTC.

Remarks on this clone: The junction and the germline gene differ at one end; a read error may be behind it. The gene calls are TRBV6-2 or TRBV6-3 and TRBJ2-2; the match to TRBD2 covers 7 bases. Germline V gene sequence: CDR1 MNHEY, CDR2 SVGEGT. The CDR3 contains 16 residues. The CDR3 loop is CASSYRGVRNAGELFF. In nucleotides, the CDR3 is TGTGCCAGCAGTTACCGGGGGGTCAGGAACGCCGGGGAGCTGTTTTTT.